This T cell receptor beta chain was identified in a study of identifying expanded T cells in peripheral blood. The study, taken as a whole, reports: Roughly 1.2 clones differed between technical replicates, versus approximately 17 and 20 over time. Variance in clone template counts between two-week samples significantly increased with total template count across all healthy donors.

No infections or other immune events were documented during collection. Generated by immunoSEQ multiplex PCR, the TCRdb table keeps only in-frame clones and is missing some. Among roughly 96,000 clones listed, roughly 90% were seen once. With respect to this clone: Its antigen is unidentified.

Trimming cost V 5 bases and J 2 bases, with 22 bases left between them. The CDR3 has 17 amino acids. Germline CDR1 and CDR2: MNHEY and SMNVEV (reference sequence). The clonotype was recovered from a person aged 18-70 years in good health. What was sequenced was blood. J is TRBJ2-7 and V is TRBV27; D may be TRBD1 (7 bases). The CDR3 loop reads CASSTGQPGGLPYEQYF. The CDR3 nucleotides are TGTGCCAGCAGTACGGGACAGCCCGGGGGCTTACCCTACGAGCAGTACTTC.